Below, 7 T cell receptor beta chains from the same sample are listed, as sequenced in a study of T cells after yellow fever vaccination. TCRdb itself ran the 5' RACE reads through MiXCR, one entry per CDR3 protein. The profile covers 250,000 or so distinct CDR3 sequences, with less than 9% appearing a single time and roughly 0.93% taken by the ten largest. The sequencing used CD4+ T cells sorted from PBMCs, collected 15 days after the yellow fever booster vaccination. These TCRs come from a man under 40 who received the YFV17D yellow fever vaccine.

Many counts were recorded for this clonotype. The chain has TRBV27 and TRBJ1-5; D not resolved. Germline V gene sequence: CDR1 MNHEY, CDR2 SMNVEV (reference sequence). The V and J ends lost 1 base and 1 base respectively, with 5 bases between them. The CDR3 spans 14 residues. The CDR3 DNA sequence: TGTGCCAGCAGTTTATTGAACAGCAATCAGCCCCAGCATTTT. Translation gives CASSLLNSNQPQHF.

This clonotype was observed many times. The chain is built from TRBV7-7 and TRBJ2-2; no definite D call. The CDR3 totals 13 residues. Per germline, CDR1 SSHAT and CDR2 FNYEAQ (reference sequence). The V and J ends lost 5 bases and 3 bases respectively, with 7 bases between them. CDR3 amino acids: CASSPLDTGELFF. The DNA of the CDR3 is TGTGCCAGCAGCCCGCTAGACACCGGGGAGCTGTTTTTT.

Remarks on this clonotype: Being one base from a much bigger clone, this may be a read error. The chain employs TRBV10-3 and TRBJ2-7; D gene uncertain. The CDR3 covers 12 residues. Germline CDR1 and CDR2: ENHRY and SYGVKD. CDR3 nucleotides: TGTTCCATCCATGGGGACTCCTACGAGCAGTACTTC. It is translated as CSIHGDSYEQYF.

This clonotype was recorded a few times. The chain has TRBV6-5 and TRBJ2-1; 13 bases fit TRBD2. The CDR3 is 17 amino acids. Looked up from germline, CDR1 is MNHEY and CDR2 is SVGAGI. The junction had 7 bases not matched to a gene; V was cut back by 0 bases and J by 8 bases. The CDR3 DNA reads TGTGCCAGCAGTTACTCGGGATGGACTAGCGGGAGCTATGAGCAGTTCTTC. This gives the protein CASSYSGWTSGSYEQFF.

In its sample, this clonotype was seen a few times. The chain recombines TRBV5-1 with TRBJ2-7; 15 bases map to TRBD2. J was trimmed by 3 bases and V by 4 bases; bases with no gene match: 8. The CDR3 loop spans 17 amino acids. Germline V CDR1 and CDR2: SGHRS, YFSETQ. CDR3: CASSIGLAGGVNYEQYF. CDR3 bases: TGCGCCAGCAGCATAGGACTAGCGGGAGGGGTAAACTACGAGCAGTACTTC.

This clonotype was counted between two and nine times. The chain carries TRBV4-1 and TRBJ2-1; 7 bases are a match to TRBD1. The CDR3 loop spans 11 amino acids. The germline V gene encodes CDR1 MGHRA and CDR2 YSYEKL. V dropped 9 bases and J dropped 8; count of bases not matched to a gene: 4. CDR3 amino acids: CARDDRDEQFF. For the CDR3, the DNA is TGCGCCAGGGACGACAGGGATGAGCAGTTCTTC.

The chain is built from TRBV7-9 and TRBJ1-5; D is possibly TRBD1 (5 bases). The V end lost 8 bases, the J end lost 5 bases, and 13 bases lay between the germline ends. This CDR3 contains 13 residues. Looked up from germline, CDR1 is SEHNR and CDR2 is FQNEAQ (reference sequence). CDR3 in amino acids: CASSHRRDQPQHF. CDR3 nucleotides: TGTGCCAGCTCCCACAGGCGAGATCAGCCCCAGCATTTT.